The clone carrying this TCR beta chain was found a few times. What it binds is not known. V gave up 1 base and J gave up 0 bases, with 16 bases separating them. Germline V gene sequence: CDR1 LGHDT, CDR2 YNNKEL (reference sequence). CDR3 size: 17 residues. This entry belongs to a study of post-analysis software for immune sequencing data. Study-wide results and limits: With TRBV5-6, TRBV5-1 and TRBV20-1 included, roughly five TRBV segments were more frequent in patients than in controls.

Prepared libraries of TCR beta cDNA carried unique molecular identifiers. Between about 0.85 and 11 million T cells gave rise to some 520,000 cDNA molecules. MiXCR, run by TCRdb on the PCR reads, gives a single entry per CDR3 protein. The sample gives under 900,000 distinct CDR3 sequences, about 50% of which show up once; 4.6% is in the top ten. The TCR was taken from a girl under 18 with multiple sclerosis. Sequences were obtained from blood. This chain joins TRBV3-1 and TRBJ2-7; D is possibly TRBD1 (6 bases). The CDR3 here is CASSQGPLTGYSYEQYF. CDR3 DNA sequence: TGTGCCAGCAGCCAAGGCCCCCTGACAGGTTACTCCTACGAGCAGTACTTC.